These 19 T cell receptor beta chains originate from one sample sequenced in a study of PD-1 blockade in classical Hodgkin lymphoma. Clones were read by immunoSEQ multiplex PCR, and TCRdb kept only the in-frame ones, dropping some. The sample carries approximately 100,000 clones, 80% to 95% recorded once. Each patient experienced a relapse that followed autologous stem cell transplantation, and brentuximab vedotin exposure varied. Source: peripheral blood mononuclear cells (PBMCs), taken at baseline. Source of these receptors: a human donor with classical Hodgkin lymphoma.

This rearrangement joins TRBV5-1 to TRBJ1-4; D not resolved. The CDR3 totals 18 residues. CDR1 SGHRS and CDR2 YFSETQ come from the germline V gene. V shed 4 bases and J shed 8 bases, with 27 bases lying between them. The CDR3 region is CASSPQGGWRAVSEKLFF. In DNA form, the CDR3 reads TGCGCCAGCAGCCCTCAAGGAGGGTGGAGGGCGGTTTCGGAAAAACTGTTTTTT.

The chain carries TRBV29-1 and TRBJ2-7; D unresolved. V lost 4 bases to trimming and J lost 2 bases, with 12 bases between them. CDR1 and CDR2 from the germline V gene are SQVTM and ANQGSEA. CDR3 length equals 13 residues. The DNA of the CDR3 is TGCAGCGTTGCAGTTCTGGACCCCTACGAGCAGTACTTC. Translated, it gives CSVAVLDPYEQYF.

The gene calls are TRBV6-4 and TRBJ1-5, with a tentative D call TRBD1 (6 bases). Germline assignment: CDR1 MRHNA and CDR2 SNTAGT. V was clipped by 6 bases and J by 11 bases, with 26 bases between them. CDR3 length: 16 amino acids. The CDR3, as DNA: TGTGCCAGCAGAGAAACGGGACATTGGATAAACGTGGCCCAGCATTTT. It codes for CASRETGHWINVAQHF.

The chain links TRBV30 to TRBJ1-1, with D unresolved. Trimming left V 2 bases short and J 4 bases short, with 11 bases between. Per the germline V gene, CDR1 is GTSNPN and CDR2 is SVGIG (reference sequence). The CDR3 consists of 13 residues. CDR3 sequence reads: CAWSKGGGTEAFF. CDR3 coding DNA: TGTGCCTGGAGTAAGGGAGGAGGCACTGAAGCTTTCTTT.

This clone was seen just once. The chain employs TRBV2 and TRBJ2-3; TRBD2 might be the D (6 bases). Trimming took off 7 bases at V and 2 bases at J, with 13 bases between the two ends. The CDR3 length is 14 residues. Looked up from germline, CDR1 is SNHLY and CDR2 is FYNNEI. CDR3 bases: TGTGCCAGCACGGGACTCTGGGACACAGATACGCAGTATTTT. The encoded protein is CASTGLWDTDTQYF.

This chain links TRBV27 with TRBJ2-7; D perhaps matches TRBD2 (6 bases). This CDR3 comprises 11 residues. Trimming removed 7 bases from V and 7 bases from J, with 11 bases in between. CDR1 and CDR2 from the germline V gene are MNHEY and SMNVEV (reference sequence). CDR3 coding DNA: TGTGCCAGCAACGGCGGGGAAGAGCAGTACTTC. It specifies CASNGGEEQYF.

The rearrangement joins TRBV6-6 to TRBJ2-5; possibly TRBD2 for D (6 bases). CDR3 length: 13 residues. Trimming pared 6 bases from V and 8 bases from J, leaving 16 bases between. Germline V gene data show CDR1 as MNHNY and CDR2 as SVGAGI (reference sequence). The CDR3 is CASSLPGGATQYF. CDR3 bases: TGTGCCAGCAGCCTCCCCGGGGGAGCTACCCAGTACTTC.

Comment on this clone: The junction shows a germline mismatch at one end, possibly a read error. The chain has TRBV18 and TRBJ2-7; 7 bases are shared with TRBD2. CDR1 and CDR2 (germline): KGHSH, LQKENI. The CDR3 is 12 amino acids. The CDR3 sequence is CASSPLAGEQCF. CDR3 nucleotide sequence: TGTGCCAGCTCACCACTAGCGGGCGAGCAGTGCTTC.

The rearrangement uses TRBV28 and TRBJ2-1; D is perhaps TRBD2 (6 bases). Germline CDR1 reads MDHEN; CDR2 reads SYDVKM. Trimming pared 8 bases from V and 4 bases from J, leaving 18 bases between. This CDR3 is 15 amino acids long. The CDR3 DNA is TGTGCCAGCTCCTCTGGGGGGTCAGGGTACAATGAGCAGTTCTTC. The encoded protein is CASSSGGSGYNEQFF.

This clone was observed a few times. V is TRBV5-1 and J is TRBJ1-2; D gene ambiguous. V was shortened by 4 bases and J by 8 bases, with 18 bases between the two germline ends. CDR3 size: 14 residues. CDR1 is SGHRS and CDR2 is YFSETQ in the germline V gene. The CDR3 is CASSGGNGLEGYTF. CDR3 nucleotide sequence: TGCGCCAGCAGCGGAGGGAACGGCCTGGAGGGCTACACCTTC.

Turning to this clone: At one end, the junction sequence differs from germline, possibly due to a read error. V gene TRBV7-9 combines with J gene TRBJ2-5; D unclear. CDR3 length: 12 amino acids. Germline-derived CDR1 and CDR2 are SEHNR and FQNEAQ (reference sequence). The CDR3 DNA sequence: TGTGCCAGCAGCTTACAATCCGCAAACAGCCACTTC. Encoded protein: CASSLQSANSHF.

The V and J genes are TRBV6-1 and TRBJ2-2; TRBD2 matches 8 bases. The CDR3 totals 15 residues. Germline V gene data show CDR1 as MNHNS and CDR2 as SASEGT. V dropped 2 bases and J dropped 8; count of bases not matched to a gene: 7. Here the CDR3 DNA reads TGTGCCAGCAGTGAATGGGCTAGCGGGCCTGGGGAGCTGTTTTTT. Translation: CASSEWASGPGELFF.

This chain uses TRBV4-1 with TRBJ1-1; D may be TRBD1 (6 bases). Germline V gene data show CDR1 as MGHRA and CDR2 as YSYEKL. The V end was cut by 5 bases, the J end by 0 bases, with 7 bases between. The CDR3 spans 13 residues. The CDR3 nucleotides are TGCGCCAGCAGCAGGACAGTGAACACTGAAGCTTTCTTT. Encoded protein: CASSRTVNTEAFF.

This rearrangement joins TRBV5-6 to TRBJ2-7, with 9 positions matching TRBD1. CDR3 length equals 16 residues. With 3 bases clipped from V and 1 base from J, the junction kept 8 bases outside the gene matches. Germline assignment: CDR1 SGHDT and CDR2 YYEEEE. CDR3 loop: CASSWGQGNPSYEQYF. The CDR3 DNA follows: TGTGCCAGCAGCTGGGGACAGGGCAACCCTTCCTACGAGCAGTACTTC.

The chain couples TRBV20-1 to TRBJ2-2, with D unclear. Trimming removed 4 bases from V and 6 bases from J, with 6 bases in between. From germline, CDR1 is DFQATT and CDR2 SNEGSKA (reference sequence). The CDR3 loop spans 11 amino acids. The CDR3 bases are TGCAGTGCTACTTTCGCCGGGGAGCTGTTTTTT. Its translation is CSATFAGELFF.

This clone was counted a few times. V gene TRBV15 combines with J gene TRBJ2-7; D possibly matches TRBD1 or TRBD2 (5 bases each). V dropped 2 bases and J dropped 12 bases, with 20 bases sitting between them. The CDR3 length is 14 residues. Germline V lookup: CDR1 LNHNV, CDR2 YYDKDF (reference sequence). The CDR3 is CATSRHGTAKVRYF. CDR3 coding DNA: TGTGCCACCAGCAGACACGGGACGGCGAAGGTTAGGTACTTC.

The gene calls are TRBV18 and TRBJ1-1; weak D call: TRBD1 (5 bases). The CDR3 length is 16 residues. Trimming removed 3 bases at V and 10 bases at J, with 24 bases between. From germline, CDR1 is KGHSH and CDR2 LQKENI. The CDR3: CASSPPSRYNIGGAFF. CDR3 DNA sequence: TGTGCCAGCTCACCCCCTAGCCGCTACAACATCGGGGGAGCTTTCTTT.

The rearrangement joins TRBV5-6 to TRBJ2-7, with TRBD1 identical over 8 bases. The V segment lost 4 bases and the J segment 1 base; nucleotides outside the gene matches: 7. CDR1 and CDR2 (germline): SGHDT, YYEEEE. The CDR3 totals 15 residues. The CDR3, as DNA: TGTGCCAGCAGCCCCACCGGGACAGGTTCCTACGAGCAGTACTTC. This translates into CASSPTGTGSYEQYF.

The rearrangement joins TRBV20-1 to TRBJ2-1; a weak D match, TRBD2 (5 bases). The CDR3 is made up of 11 amino acids. CDR1 is DFQATT, CDR2 SNEGSKA, per germline (reference sequence). The V end was cut by 6 bases, the J end by 14 bases, with 17 bases between. The CDR3 here is CSATSNPREFF. The CDR3 DNA reads TGCAGTGCCACCTCGAACCCGAGGGAGTTCTTC.